One sample yielded the 20 T cell receptor beta chains listed below, sequenced in a study of CD4 T cells in relation to SARS-CoV-2 and coronaviruses. Before the COVID-19 pandemic, during about 2010-2019, CD4+ T cells were taken from unexposed donors. The data were produced by immunoSEQ multiplex PCR, yet TCRdb's version contains in-frame clones alone and is incomplete. The sample comprises around 70,000 clones, 75% to 90% of which are singletons, and 1.5% to 2% rests with the top ten. The sequencing sample was made of memory CD4+ T cells from PBMCs. All receptors derive from a human donor in good health.

This clone was detected once. V usage is TRBV10-3 and J usage is TRBJ1-6; 10 bases are a match to TRBD1. CDR3 length: 17 residues. CDR1 and CDR2 (germline): ENHRY, SYGVKD. J lost 0 bases, V lost 6 bases, and 5 bases had no gene match. The CDR3 sequence is CAIRGQGTSSYNSPLHF. CDR3 DNA: TGTGCCATCAGGGGACAGGGGACGAGCTCCTATAATTCACCCCTCCACTTT.

The CDR3 bases are TGTGCCATCAGTGAGAGGGGGGGGTCGAACACCGGGGAGCTGTTTTTT. The encoded protein is CAISERGGSNTGELFF. V gene TRBV10-3 combines with J gene TRBJ2-2; D might be TRBD2 (7 bases). V dropped 2 bases and J dropped 0 bases, with 10 bases sitting between them. CDR3 length: 16 residues. The germline gives CDR1 ENHRY, CDR2 SYGVKD.

This clone was picked up a small number of times. V and J are TRBV18 and TRBJ1-1; D not resolved. This CDR3 is 15 amino acids long. V shed 3 bases and J shed 5 bases, with 16 bases lying between them. Germline CDR1 is KGHSH and CDR2 is LQKENI. CDR3 nucleotide sequence: TGTGCCAGCTCACCTGTCGCAGATTTAATAACTGAAGCTTTCTTT. It translates to CASSPVADLITEAFF.

This chain links TRBV28 with TRBJ1-4; tentative D call: TRBD1 (6 bases). Trimming pared 1 base from V and 4 bases from J, leaving 13 bases between. The germline V gene encodes CDR1 MDHEN and CDR2 SYDVKM. The CDR3 sequence is 16 residues long. The CDR3 is CASSLFKGHNNEKLFF. The CDR3 region has the DNA TGTGCCAGCAGTTTATTCAAGGGACATAATAATGAAAAACTGTTTTTT.

The genes are TRBV6-6 and TRBJ2-7; 13 bases are shared with TRBD2. CDR3 length: 17 residues. Per germline, CDR1 MNHNY and CDR2 SVGAGI (reference sequence). The V segment lost 5 bases and the J segment 3 bases; nucleotides outside the gene matches: 10. The CDR3 loop is CASSQTSGGTISYEQYF. The CDR3 nucleotides read TGTGCCAGCAGTCAGACTAGCGGGGGGACGATTAGCTACGAGCAGTACTTC.

V and J are TRBV6-1 and TRBJ1-1; 9 nucleotides agree with TRBD1. CDR3 size: 17 residues. The junction had 14 bases not matched to a gene; V was cut back by 4 bases and J by 5 bases. CDR1 MNHNS and CDR2 SASEGT come from the germline V gene. CDR3: CASSVGQGRRSGTEAFF. Here the CDR3 DNA reads TGTGCCAGCAGTGTGGGACAGGGAAGAAGATCTGGAACTGAAGCTTTCTTT.

A single count supports this clone. J is TRBJ2-3 and V is TRBV18, with unresolved D. Germline CDR1 KGHSH, CDR2 LQKENI. The CDR3 extends over 13 amino acids. V gave up 3 bases and J gave up 6 bases, with 10 bases separating them. CDR3 sequence: CASSPLERDTQYF. DNA for the CDR3: TGTGCCAGCTCACCCCTTGAGAGGGATACGCAGTATTTT.

The V gene is TRBV7-2, the J gene TRBJ2-3; D not resolved. This CDR3 has 15 amino acids. Trimming cost V 2 bases and J 5 bases, with 14 bases left between them. CDR1 SGHTA and CDR2 FQGNSA come from the germline V gene. CDR3 region: CASSLTAYSRDTQYF. The CDR3 bases are TGTGCCAGCAGCTTAACGGCTTACAGTAGAGATACGCAGTATTTT.

The chain has TRBV27 and TRBJ2-7, with D hard to call. From germline, CDR1 is MNHEY and CDR2 SMNVEV (reference sequence). The CDR3 totals 14 residues. Trimming stripped 6 bases from V and 2 bases from J, with 14 bases between. The DNA of the CDR3 is TGTGCCAGCAGCCATAATCCGCGAACCTACGAGCAGTACTTC. Its translation: CASSHNPRTYEQYF.

The rearrangement uses TRBV24-1 and TRBJ2-3, with D maybe TRBD1 (6 bases). The CDR3 is 14 amino acids. Germline V gives CDR1 KGHDR, CDR2 SFDVKD. V lost 12 bases, J lost 3 bases, and 18 bases lay in between. CDR3 sequence (DNA): TGTGCCTCGCGAGGTGGGGGCGCGACAGATACGCAGTATTTT. Residues: CASRGGGATDTQYF.

The chain uses TRBV19 and TRBJ2-3; 9 bases fit TRBD2. J gave up 4 bases and V 5 bases, and 7 bases lay outside the gene matches. CDR1 is LNHDA and CDR2 is SQIVND in the germline V gene (reference sequence). The CDR3 runs to 15 residues. For the CDR3, the DNA is TGTGCCAGTAGTCCTCAGCGGGGGGACGCAGATACGCAGTATTTT. Amino acids: CASSPQRGDADTQYF.

The chain joins TRBV5-6 to TRBJ1-5, with D possibly matching TRBD1 (5 bases). The V gene lost 0 bases and the J gene lost 4 bases, with 11 bases spanning the gap. CDR1 and CDR2 (germline): SGHDT, YYEEEE. The CDR3 loop spans 15 amino acids. The DNA of the CDR3 is TGTGCCAGCAGCTTGGTCAGGGCGGGGAATCAGCCCCAGCATTTT. As protein: CASSLVRAGNQPQHF.

The chain combines TRBV7-6 with TRBJ2-1, with 14 nucleotides matching TRBD2. V shed 2 bases, J shed 7 bases, and the junction held 1 base outside the gene matches. The germline V gene has CDR1 SGHVS and CDR2 FNYEAQ. The CDR3 length is 15 residues. The CDR3 sequence is CASSLRLAGGNEQFF. The CDR3 DNA follows: TGTGCCAGCAGCTTAAGACTAGCGGGAGGGAATGAGCAGTTCTTC. Using reference TRBV7-6 and TRBJ2-1 for the parts outside the CDR3, the full variable domain is GAGVSQSPRYKVTKRGQDVALRCDPISGHVSLYWYRQALGQGPEFLTYFNYEAQQDKSGLPNDRFSAERPEGSISTLTIQRTEQRDSAMYRCASSLRLAGGNEQFFGPGTRLTVL.

This chain links TRBV18 with TRBJ1-1, with unresolved D. The V gene lost 4 bases and the J gene lost 1 base, with 7 bases spanning the gap. The CDR3 runs to 13 residues. Germline V gene data show CDR1 as KGHSH and CDR2 as LQKENI. CDR3 sequence: CASSLNGNTEAFF. CDR3 coding DNA: TGTGCCAGCTCACTCAACGGGAACACTGAAGCTTTCTTT.

The chain recombines TRBV28 with TRBJ2-3; 8 positions agree with TRBD1. The CDR3 contains 18 residues. Trimming took 6 bases from V and 3 from J; bases not matched to a gene: 17. Looked up from germline, CDR1 is MDHEN and CDR2 is SYDVKM. The DNA of the CDR3 is TGTGCCAGCAGCCCATCCCTCGGACAGGGTGAGACAACAGATACGCAGTATTTT. This encodes CASSPSLGQGETTDTQYF.

The J gene is TRBJ1-1, the V gene TRBV11-2; D gene uncertain. CDR1 and CDR2 (germline): SGHAT, FQNNGV. The V end was cut by 1 base, the J end by 1 base, with 13 bases between. The CDR3 contains 16 residues. The CDR3: CASSLGSTGWNTEAFF. CDR3 in DNA: TGTGCCAGCAGCTTAGGTTCAACCGGATGGAACACTGAAGCTTTCTTT.

V usage is TRBV2 and J usage is TRBJ1-5; D is uncertain. The CDR3 contains 14 residues. Germline V gene data show CDR1 as SNHLY and CDR2 as FYNNEI. V dropped 4 bases and J dropped 7 bases, with 14 bases sitting between them. CDR3 DNA: TGTGCCAGCAGTGTAGAAAAGCTAGAGCAGCCCCAGCATTTT. Its translation is CASSVEKLEQPQHF.

This chain links TRBV7-2 with TRBJ2-7; 10 nucleotides align to TRBD2. V shed 5 bases and J 0 bases; nucleotides not matched to a gene: 13. Germline CDR1 and CDR2: SGHTA and FQGNSA. This CDR3 has 18 residues. Here the CDR3 reads CASSLGHLAGAFSYEQYF. The CDR3 coding sequence is TGTGCCAGCAGCCTAGGCCACCTAGCGGGGGCCTTCTCCTACGAGCAGTACTTC.

V and J are TRBV5-1 and TRBJ2-5; 11 nucleotides align to TRBD2. The junction had 9 bases not matched to a gene; V was cut back by 6 bases and J by 5 bases. Germline loops: CDR1 SGHRS, CDR2 YFSETQ. The CDR3 covers 15 residues. The CDR3 DNA reads as TGCGCCAGCACCGAGGCTAGCGGGGGGTTGGAGACCCAGTACTTC. Translated, it gives CASTEASGGLETQYF.

The chain recombines TRBV7-2 with TRBJ1-3; 7 nucleotides match TRBD1. The germline V gene encodes CDR1 SGHTA and CDR2 FQGNSA. The ends lost 1 base at V and 5 bases at J; junction bases unmatched: 5. This CDR3 spans 15 amino acids. Here the CDR3 DNA reads TGTGCCAGCAGCTTAGGGGCAGGGGGTAGAAACACCATATATTTT. It is translated as CASSLGAGGRNTIYF. Based on the CDR3 plus reference TRBV7-2 and TRBJ1-3, the full variable domain is GAGVSQSPSNKVTEKGKDVELRCDPISGHTALYWYRQSLGQGLEFLIYFQGNSAPDKSGLPSDRFSAERTGGSVSTLTIQRTQQEDSAVYLCASSLGAGGRNTIYFGEGSWLTVV.